Sequencing of this TCR beta chain was carried out in a study of T-cell reconstitution after alpha-beta-depleted transplantation in children (dated by TCRdb to the mid-2010s). Regarding the research as a whole: T-cell immune reconstitution after TCRalphabeta/CD19-depleted allogeneic hematopoietic cell transplantation in children was quantitatively tracked in the study by means of TCR repertoire profiling.

The V and J ends are trimmed by 6 bases and 1 base, leaving 12 bases between them. From the cysteine through the phenylalanine, the CDR3 covers 15 amino acids. Just CDR3 DNA is preserved here, 45 bases in frame from base 1. The treatment or condition label for this specimen denotes: allogeneic hematopoietic cell transplantation with graft depleted of TCRalphabeta T cells and CD19 B cells. Transplant recipients were children who received TCRalphabeta/CD19-depleted allogeneic hematopoietic cell grafts. This clonotype was seen a few times. Its binding antigen is unknown. One base away there is no much larger clone; base qualities are not given. Study-wide findings and limitations: The frequencies of hyperexpanded clones fell over the following months, and after one year, T-cell counts and TCRbeta diversity were mostly attributed to newly produced T cells. The apparently early recovery of alphabetaT-cell counts about two months after transplant reportedly depended on only several hundred rapidly expanded clones that came from non-depleted graft cells. In some patients, high TCRbeta diversity at day 60 was attributed to recipient T cells and intrathymic progenitors that had survived conditioning.

The method behind the library was PCR. Sequencer: Illumina HiSeq 2500. TCR library preparation used molecular barcoding, with unique molecular identifiers applied to normalize quantification of the TCRbeta repertoire. The raw public data were reprocessed by TCRdb itself: fastp quality trimming at Q25, MiXCR clonotype calling, in-frame beta chains only. When rows share a CDR3 protein, they turn into one entry using the most common DNA and genes. The sample table holds around 490,000 distinct CDR3 sequences, of which more than 9.5% were seen once. The ten most abundant clones make up roughly 15% of the sample.

The TCR originated in a female patient aged 2-9 years who had a stem cell transplant for aplastic anemia, so the T cells may come from the graft donor. Here the chain combines TRBV12-3 or TRBV12-4 and TRBJ2-2; TRBD1 is a weak D gene call, 6 bases matching. This sample comprised PBMCs, mostly from graft donor cells, obtained 180 days after TCRalphabeta/CD19-depleted stem cell transplant. The DNA sequence follows: TGTGCCAGCAGCCCGACAGGAGAGAACACCGGGGAGCTGTTTTTT. Its protein reads: CASSPTGENTGELFF.